This passage covers 12 T cell receptor beta chains from one sample sequenced in a study of tumor-infiltrating lymphocytes in primary liver carcinoma. From unsorted bulk tissue weighing about 20-31 mg, DNA and RNA were co-extracted. Making TCR beta cDNA involved 400 to 600 ng total RNA and a constant-region primer. Amplification in three nested multiplex PCR rounds with slightly modified ARM-PCR gave rise to TCR beta libraries. In the first two PCR rounds, TRBV1-TRBV30 forward primers were paired with a C-beta reverse primer, and each round lasted approximately 9 cycles. TCRdb itself ran the multiplex PCR reads through MiXCR, one entry per CDR3 protein. This table has under 45,000 distinct CDR3 sequences, roughly 74% appearing once. Material for sequencing was liver tumor tissue from sampling region 4. Subset meaning: tumor region T4, right-lateral pole. The receptors were sampled from a man in his forties or fifties with primary liver carcinoma and hepatitis B virus infection.

Only one count was recorded for this clonotype. The junction departs from the called germline gene at one end, perhaps through a read error. This chain connects TRBV14 to TRBJ2-1, with TRBD2 matching over 8 bases. Looked up from germline, CDR1 is SGHDN and CDR2 is FVKESK. The CDR3 runs to 16 residues. The CDR3 DNA reads as TGTGCCAGCAGTACCGTAGCGGGACGGGTAAACAATGGGCAGTTCTTC. Translating it yields CASSTVAGRVNNGQFF.

To note about this clonotype: A read error may produce the germline difference seen at one junction end. The V and J genes are TRBV29-1 and TRBJ1-1; D is possibly TRBD1 (5 bases). The CDR3 is 15 residues long. Germline loops: CDR1 SQVTM, CDR2 ANQGSEA. The CDR3 DNA is TGCAGCTTTGACGGGGGGTGGAGGATGAGGACTGAAGTTTTCTTT. As protein: CSFDGGWRMRTEVFF.

V and J are TRBV29-1 and TRBJ2-5; no definite D call. The length of the CDR3 is 14 residues. Germline V gives CDR1 SQVTM, CDR2 ANQGSEA. V was trimmed by 8 bases and J by 6 bases, leaving 22 bases between them. CDR3 loop: CSFRPPSFQKTQYF. The CDR3 DNA reads TGCAGCTTTAGGCCACCATCGTTTCAAAAGACCCAGTACTTC.

Worth noting for this clonotype: At one of its ends the junction is not consistent with the germline gene, which may arise from a read error. This chain links TRBV28 with TRBJ1-5; D may be TRBD1 (6 bases). Germline V gives CDR1 MDHEN, CDR2 SYDVKM. The CDR3 is 14 amino acids. In DNA, the CDR3 is TGTGTCAGCAGACCTGTGGGGGGCCCTCAGCCACAGCATTTT. Amino acids: CVSRPVGGPQPQHF.

The chain recombines TRBV4-1 with TRBJ2-2; tentative D call: TRBD2 (6 bases). Germline V gene lookup returns CDR1 MGHRA and CDR2 YSYEKL. Trimming stripped 5 bases from V and 10 bases from J, with 17 bases between. This CDR3 is 14 amino acids long. As DNA, the CDR3 is TGCGCCAGCAGCGGGCGGGGAAATGCCGAGGAGCTGTTTTTT. Amino acids: CASSGRGNAEELFF.

Of note for this clonotype: A read error may account for a junction end that differs from germline. The CDR3 region is CVSTSTLANTQYF. As DNA, the CDR3 is TGTGTCAGCACTTCGACACTAGCGAATACGCAGTATTTT. The gene calls are TRBV6-2 or TRBV6-3 and TRBJ2-3; 7 nucleotides match TRBD2. Per germline, CDR1 MNHEY and CDR2 SVGEGT. This CDR3 region has 13 residues.

With respect to this clonotype: Since the CDR3 does not end with the conserved phenylalanine or tryptophan, this likely comes from a read error. The rearrangement joins TRBV4-3 to TRBJ2-6, with D possibly being TRBD1 (5 bases). CDR3 length: 17 amino acids. In germline, CDR1 is LGHNA, CDR2 YSLEER. CDR3 bases: TGCGCCAGCAGCCAAGATGTGTTCCGCTCTGGGGCCAACGTTCTGACTTTA. Residues: CASSQDVFRSGANVLTL.

In its sample, this clonotype was seen once. Germline is not matched at one junction end, which may reflect a read error. The V and J genes are TRBV11-2 and TRBJ2-6; 7 bases agree with TRBD1. Germline V gene data show CDR1 as SGHAT and CDR2 as FQNNGV. The CDR3 has 21 residues. The CDR3 nucleotides read TGTGCCAGCAGCATGAGGGGAGACAGGGCCATTTCCCCCTCTGAGGCCAACGTCCTGACTTTC. Translating it yields CASSMRGDRAISPSEANVLTF. The variable domain in full, with the rest retrieved from reference TRBV11-2 and TRBJ2-6, is EAGVAQSPRYKIIEKRQSVAFWCNPISGHATLYWYQQILGQGPKLLIQFQNNGVVDDSQLPKDRFSAERLKGVDSTLKIQPAKLEDSAVYLCASSMRGDRAISPSEANVLTFGAGSRLTVL.

V is TRBV11-1 and J is TRBJ1-6, with D tentatively TRBD1 (5 bases). Germline V gene data show CDR1 as SGHAT and CDR2 as FQDESV (reference sequence). This CDR3 is 13 amino acids long. With 8 bases removed from V and 9 bases from J, the gap between germline ends came to 14 bases. CDR3 DNA sequence: TGTGCCAGCGACCGGACACCGGTTTCACCCCTCCACTTT. Translated: CASDRTPVSPLHF.

This clonotype was recorded only once. Possible read error: a much larger clone is one base away. The chain employs TRBV18 and TRBJ2-3, with D possibly being TRBD2 (6 bases). This CDR3 has 15 amino acids. Germline V gene sequence: CDR1 KGHSH, CDR2 LQKENI. The CDR3 DNA is TGTGCCAGCTCACGAATAGCGGCGAGCACAGATACGCATTATTTT. Encoded protein: CASSRIAASTDTHYF. The full variable domain, with the rest looked up from reference TRBV18 and TRBJ2-3, is NAGVMQNPRHLVRRRGQEARLRCSPMKGHSHVYWYRQLPEEGLKFMVYLQKENIIDESGMPKERFSAEFPKEGPSILRIQQVVRGDSAAYFCASSRIAASTDTHYFGPGTRLTVL.

This rearrangement joins TRBV11-3 to TRBJ2-3; perhaps TRBD2 as D (6 bases). There are 15 residues in the CDR3. Deletions cut 5 bases from V and 10 bases from J, with 22 bases between. Per germline, CDR1 SGHNT and CDR2 YENEEA. The CDR3 nucleotides are TGTGCCAGCAGCCCGGGGGAACTCCAAGGCGGAGCGCAGTATTTT. It specifies CASSPGELQGGAQYF.

This clonotype was seen more than once but under ten times. The junction departs from germline at one end; a sequencing error may be responsible. This chain joins TRBV5-1 and TRBJ1-2; unclear D gene. Germline V gives CDR1 SGHRS, CDR2 YFSETQ. The CDR3 consists of 14 residues. In DNA form, the CDR3 reads TGTGCCAGCATGAACCAAGGAGGCGGCTATAGCTACACCTTC. Protein product: CASMNQGGGYSYTF.